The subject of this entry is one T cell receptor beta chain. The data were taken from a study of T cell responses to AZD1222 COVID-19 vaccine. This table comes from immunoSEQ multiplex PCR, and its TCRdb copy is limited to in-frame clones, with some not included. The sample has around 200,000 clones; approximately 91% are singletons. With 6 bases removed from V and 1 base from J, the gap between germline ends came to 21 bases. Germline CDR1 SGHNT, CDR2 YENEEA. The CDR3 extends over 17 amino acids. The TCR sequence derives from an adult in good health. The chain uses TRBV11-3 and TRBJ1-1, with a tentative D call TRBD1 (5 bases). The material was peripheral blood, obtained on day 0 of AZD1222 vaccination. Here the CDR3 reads CASSLPGQKRGNTEAFF. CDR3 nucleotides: TGTGCCAGCAGTCTTCCGGGCCAAAAAAGGGGGAACACTGAAGCTTTCTTT.